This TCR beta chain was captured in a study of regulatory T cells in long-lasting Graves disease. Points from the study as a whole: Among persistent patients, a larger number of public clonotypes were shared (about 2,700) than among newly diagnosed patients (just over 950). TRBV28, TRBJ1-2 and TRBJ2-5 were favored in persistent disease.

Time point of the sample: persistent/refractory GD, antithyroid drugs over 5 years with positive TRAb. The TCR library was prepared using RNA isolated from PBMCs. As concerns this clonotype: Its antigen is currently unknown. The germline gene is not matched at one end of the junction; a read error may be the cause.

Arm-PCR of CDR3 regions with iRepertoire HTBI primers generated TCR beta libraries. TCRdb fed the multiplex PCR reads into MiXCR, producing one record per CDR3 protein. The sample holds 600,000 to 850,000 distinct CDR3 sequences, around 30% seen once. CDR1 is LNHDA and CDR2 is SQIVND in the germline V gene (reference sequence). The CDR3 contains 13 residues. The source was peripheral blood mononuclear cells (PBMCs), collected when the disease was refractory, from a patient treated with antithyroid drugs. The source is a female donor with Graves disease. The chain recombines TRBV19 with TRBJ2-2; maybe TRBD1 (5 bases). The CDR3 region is CACSPGFPGELFF. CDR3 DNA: TGTGCCTGTAGTCCAGGGTTCCCCGGGGAGCTGTTTTTT.